These T cell receptor beta chains were read from a single sample in a study of blood T cells in healthy people across ages. From the 5' RACE reads, TCRdb called clonotypes with MiXCR, one entry per CDR3 protein. The sample shows about 670,000 distinct CDR3 sequences, roughly 41% of them seen only once. Material: blood. The receptor set was obtained from an elderly man in good health. CDR3s include the opening cysteine and the closing phenylalanine or tryptophan. The D gene is left open where the match is weak. Expanded clones are given a class, and other clones once, few, many or no size at all.

J gene | V gene | clone size | D gene | CDR3 protein | CDR3 DNA
TRBJ2-2 | TRBV20-1 | - | TRBD1 | CSAMGTGITGELFF | TGCAGTGCCATGGGGACAGGGATAACCGGGGAGCTGTTTTTT
TRBJ1-5 | TRBV6-4 | once | TRBD1 | CASKASTGDSNQPQHF | TGTGCCAGCAAGGCCTCGACAGGGGATAGCAATCAGCCCCAGCATTTT
TRBJ2-7 | TRBV11-1 | - | - | CASSPRQIYEQYF | TGTGCCAGCAGCCCCAGACAGATCTACGAGCAGTACTTC
TRBJ2-5 | TRBV7-2 | few | - | CASSRGTAQETQYF | TGTGCCAGCAGCCGGGGGACAGCCCAAGAGACCCAGTACTTC
TRBJ2-7 | TRBV10-1 | - | TRBD2 | CASSSRLAGEQYF | TGCGCCAGCAGTTCTAGACTAGCGGGGGAGCAGTACTTC
TRBJ1-1 | TRBV5-1 | - | - | CASSLLSSMNTEAFF | TGCGCCAGCAGCTTGTTAAGCAGTATGAACACTGAAGCTTTCTTT
TRBJ1-1 | TRBV7-9 | - | - | CASSFPAGRPNTEAFF | TGTGCCAGCAGCTTCCCCGCCGGACGACCGAACACTGAAGCTTTCTTT
TRBJ2-7 | TRBV6-2/TRBV6-3 | few | TRBD2 | CASSYSSAGGTYEQYF | TGTGCCAGCAGTTACTCTTCAGCGGGAGGCACATACGAGCAGTACTTC
TRBJ2-3 | TRBV5-1 | - | TRBD1 | CASSSGTGPRTDTQYF | TGCGCCAGCAGCTCAGGGACAGGTCCCCGCACAGATACGCAGTATTTT
TRBJ2-6 | TRBV5-1 | - | TRBD1 | CASSLRDRGFTSGANVLTF | TGCGCCAGCAGCCTCCGGGACAGGGGTTTTACTTCTGGGGCCAACGTCCTGACTTTC
TRBJ2-2 | TRBV7-2 | few | - | CASSLEWGYTGELFF | TGTGCCAGTAGCTTAGAATGGGGATATACCGGGGAGCTGTTTTTT
TRBJ2-5 | TRBV4-2 | - | - | CASSQDPTGREETQYF | TGTGCCAGCAGCCAAGATCCTACGGGAAGGGAGGAGACCCAGTACTTC
TRBJ2-4 | TRBV7-2 | - | TRBD1 | CASSPDRGLVKNIQYF | TGTGCCAGCAGCCCTGACAGGGGGCTGGTCAAAAACATTCAGTACTTC
TRBJ2-3 | TRBV20-1 | - | - | CSARAVYAMPADTQYF | TGCAGTGCTAGGGCAGTTTACGCGATGCCGGCAGATACGCAGTATTTT
TRBJ2-1 | TRBV7-2 | few | - | CASSPRGGRYNEQFF | TGTGCCAGCAGCCCAAGGGGCGGGCGTTACAATGAGCAGTTCTTC
TRBJ2-3 | TRBV4-3 | - | TRBD2 | CASSQGGGADTQYF | TGCGCCAGCAGCCAAGGGGGGGGGGCAGATACGCAGTATTTT
TRBJ1-3 | TRBV12-3/TRBV12-4 | - | - | CTSSPQSSGNTIYF | TGTACCAGCAGCCCCCAGAGCTCTGGAAACACCATATATTTT
TRBJ2-5 | TRBV7-2 | - | - | CASSLAGSAARETRYF | TGTGCCAGCAGCTTAGCGGGTAGCGCTGCCAGGGAGACCCGGTACTTC
TRBJ1-5 | TRBV2 | - | - | CASGGPSNQPQHF | TGTGCCAGTGGGGGACCTAGCAATCAGCCCCAGCATTTT
TRBJ2-5 | TRBV28 | once | - | CARLTNRALGETQYF | TGTGCCAGACTTACCAACCGGGCCCTCGGAGAGACCCAGTACTTC
TRBJ1-6 | TRBV7-6 | - | - | CASSPLDSGNSPLHF | TGTGCCAGCAGTCCTCTGGACAGTGGGAATTCACCCCTCCACTTT
TRBJ2-5 | TRBV3-1 | many | TRBD1 | CASSKPTGGQETQYF | TGTGCCAGCAGCAAGCCTACAGGGGGCCAAGAGACCCAGTACTTC
TRBJ2-7 | TRBV7-2 | many | TRBD2 | CASSLGLAGGQVQYEQYF | TGTGCCAGCAGCTTAGGGCTAGCGGGGGGGCAAGTTCAATACGAGCAGTACTTC
TRBJ1-2 | TRBV7-2 | - | TRBD1 | CASSLAWTGEGGYTF | TGTGCCAGCAGCTTAGCGTGGACAGGGGAGGGCGGCTACACCTTC
TRBJ2-1 | TRBV7-9 | - | - | CASSFGGPFGNEQFF | TGTGCCAGCAGCTTCGGAGGGCCATTTGGCAATGAGCAGTTCTTC
TRBJ1-2 | TRBV18 | - | TRBD1 | CASSLRTGQGYTF | TGTGCCAGCTCACTTCGGACAGGGCAAGGCTACACATTC
TRBJ2-3 | TRBV6-6 | few | TRBD2 | CASSQSTSGSTDTQYF | TGTGCCAGCAGTCAATCGACTAGCGGTAGCACAGATACGCAGTATTTT
TRBJ2-7 | TRBV7-2 | - | TRBD2 | CASSQTSSGSGGEQYF | TGTGCCAGCAGCCAAACCTCGAGCGGGAGTGGTGGCGAGCAGTACTTC
TRBJ2-5 | TRBV20-1 | once | - | CSARDPVARGRGEQYF | TGCAGTGCTAGAGATCCTGTGGCCAGGGGAAGGGGTGAGCAGTACTTC
TRBJ2-5 | TRBV9 | - | - | CASSVGGGGKKETQYF | TGTGCCAGCAGCGTAGGAGGGGGAGGGAAAAAAGAGACCCAGTACTTC
TRBJ2-5 | TRBV7-7 | - | - | CASSPNRYQETQYF | TGTGCCAGCAGTCCGAACAGATACCAAGAGACCCAGTACTTC
TRBJ2-7 | TRBV6-6 | - | TRBD1 | CASSYGTGSGEQYF | TGTGCCAGCAGTTACGGGACAGGGTCGGGCGAGCAGTACTTC
TRBJ1-5 | TRBV7-8 | - | - | CASSLGGSGNQPQHF | TGTGCCAGCAGCTTAGGTGGCTCAGGGAATCAGCCCCAGCATTTT
TRBJ1-2 | TRBV25-1 | few | - | CASRKDSLYGYTF | TGTGCCAGCAGAAAAGACAGCCTCTATGGCTACACCTTC
TRBJ2-7 | TRBV19 | - | TRBD2 | CASSIAGTSGTYEQYF | TGTGCCAGTAGTATAGCCGGGACTAGCGGCACCTACGAGCAGTACTTC
TRBJ2-5 | TRBV21-1 | - | - | CASSPLREWDKREGCQETQYF | TGTGCCAGCAGCCCTTTAAGGGAGTGGGATAAGCGGGAGGGATGCCAAGAGACCCAGTACTTC
TRBJ1-6 | TRBV6-2/TRBV6-3 | - | - | CASSPYRGANSPLHF | TGTGCCAGCAGCCCATACCGGGGCGCTAATTCACCCCTCCACTTT
TRBJ2-3 | TRBV20-1 | few | TRBD2 | CSELAGGLGTDTQYF | TGCAGCGAACTAGCGGGAGGGCTGGGAACAGATACGCAGTATTTT
TRBJ2-5 | TRBV20-1 | - | TRBD1 | CSASKGQLQETQYF | TGCAGTGCTAGCAAGGGACAGCTCCAAGAGACCCAGTACTTC
TRBJ2-5 | TRBV5-1 | few | TRBD1 | CASSPGQGAGETQYF | TGCGCCAGCAGCCCAGGACAGGGGGCCGGAGAGACCCAGTACTTC
TRBJ2-1 | TRBV7-9 | - | TRBD1 | CASSLEGTGGHEQFF | TGTGCCAGCAGCTTAGAAGGGACAGGGGGCCATGAGCAGTTCTTC
TRBJ2-7 | TRBV20-1 | few | TRBD1 | CSARAPWTGPYEQYF | TGCAGTGCTAGAGCGCCCTGGACAGGACCCTACGAGCAGTACTTC
TRBJ2-5 | TRBV28 | many | TRBD2 | CASRTGGEETQYF | TGTGCCAGCAGAACGGGAGGGGAGGAGACCCAGTACTTC
TRBJ2-3 | TRBV7-6 | - | TRBD2 | CASSSTGLAGVADTQYF | TGTGCCAGCAGCTCAACAGGACTAGCGGGGGTTGCAGATACGCAGTATTTT
TRBJ2-1 | TRBV15 | few | - | CATSRDRAVRGSEQFF | TGTGCCACCAGCAGAGATCGAGCGGTGAGGGGGAGTGAGCAGTTCTTC
TRBJ2-7 | TRBV6-5 | - | TRBD2 | CACSRSGLAGEQYF | TGTGCCTGCAGTAGGAGTGGACTAGCGGGTGAGCAGTACTTC
TRBJ2-7 | TRBV3-1 | few | TRBD1 | CASSQGTGYVYEQYF | TGTGCCAGCAGCCAAGGGACAGGGTATGTCTACGAGCAGTACTTC
TRBJ2-5 | TRBV9 | - | - | CASSVGPEGQETQYF | TGTGCCAGCAGCGTAGGCCCGGAGGGTCAAGAGACCCAGTACTTC